This T cell receptor (beta chain) was sequenced for a study of blood T cell repertoires in COVID-19. Study information: The study drew acute and convalescent COVID-19 samples from the United States, Italy and Spain. From T cells, B-cell-depleted T cells, or PBMCs came the material, which was cDNA or gDNA.

The CDR3 sequence is 16 residues long. V shed 0 bases and J 8 bases; nucleotides not matched to a gene: 10. Germline V gene lookup returns CDR1 LGHDT and CDR2 YNNKEL (reference sequence). As processed by the authors: The authors estimated nucleated cell counts from reference gene primer amplification. The protocol was immunoSEQ multiplex PCR, while the TCRdb copy is restricted to in-frame clones and leaves out a portion. V and J calls and clone size are as listed in that table; D and trimming were resolved from the DNA. The sample includes 60,000 to 80,000 clones, 84% of them seen just once. The sequenced material came from peripheral blood. The clonotype comes from a man between 45 and 60 years old with active COVID-19. This sequence joins TRBV3-1 (or the pseudogene TRBV3-2) and TRBJ2-3; 8 positions match TRBD2. The CDR3 nucleotides read TGTGCCAGCAGCCAAGACCCTAGCGGGCCGAGGGGTACGCAGTATTTT. Its protein is CASSQDPSGPRGTQYF.